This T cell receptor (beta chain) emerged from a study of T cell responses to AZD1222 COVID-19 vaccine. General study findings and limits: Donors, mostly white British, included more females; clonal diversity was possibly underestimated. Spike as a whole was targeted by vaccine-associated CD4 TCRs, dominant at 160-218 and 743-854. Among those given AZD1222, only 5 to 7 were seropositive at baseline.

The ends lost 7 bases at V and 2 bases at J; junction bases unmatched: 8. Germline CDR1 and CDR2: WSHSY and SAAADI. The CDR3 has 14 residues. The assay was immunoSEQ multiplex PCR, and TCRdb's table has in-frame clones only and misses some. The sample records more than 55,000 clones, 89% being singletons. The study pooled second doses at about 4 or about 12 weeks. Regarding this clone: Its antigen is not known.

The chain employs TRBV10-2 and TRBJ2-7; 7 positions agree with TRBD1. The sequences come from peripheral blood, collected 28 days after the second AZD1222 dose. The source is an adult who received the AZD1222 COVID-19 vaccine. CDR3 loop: CASKITGATYEQYF. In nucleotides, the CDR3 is TGCGCCAGCAAAATTACAGGGGCTACCTACGAGCAGTACTTC.